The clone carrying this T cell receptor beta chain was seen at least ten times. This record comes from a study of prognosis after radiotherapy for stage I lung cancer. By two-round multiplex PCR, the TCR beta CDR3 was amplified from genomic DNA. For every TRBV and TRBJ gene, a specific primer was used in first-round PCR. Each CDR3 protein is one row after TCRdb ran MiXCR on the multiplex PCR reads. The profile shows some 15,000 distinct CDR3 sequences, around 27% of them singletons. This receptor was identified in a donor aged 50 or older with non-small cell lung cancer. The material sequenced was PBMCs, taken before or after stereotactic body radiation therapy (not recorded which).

The CDR3: CASSVLKLARVEQFF. The CDR3 region has the DNA TGTGCCAGCAGCGTCTTAAAGCTCGCGCGGGTAGAGCAGTTCTTC. This chain joins TRBV11-2 and TRBJ2-1; tentative D call: TRBD2 (5 bases). Trimming left V 5 bases short and J 10 bases short, with 21 bases between. This CDR3 contains 15 residues. Germline CDR1 reads SGHAT; CDR2 reads FQNNGV.